This TCR beta chain is drawn from a study of monozygotic twins with inflammatory bowel disease. Findings and caveats of the study: Compared with healthy co-twins, IBD patients showed reduced TCRbeta repertoire diversity by inverse Simpson. Twins with IBD had fewer clonotypes in common with others than healthy twins, particularly during disease activity.

Germline V gene lookup returns CDR1 SGHTA and CDR2 FQGNSA. This CDR3 region has 13 residues. Blood, around 2.6 ml, was drawn per donor. Remarks on this clonotype: The antigen remains undetermined.

Per TCR library, around 3,600 ng of total RNA was used. TCRdb reprocessed the 5' RACE reads and keeps a single row for each CDR3 protein, giving no DNA. Its table lists fewer than 550,000 distinct CDR3 sequences. Sequenced input: blood. This receptor was taken from a human donor with ulcerative colitis or Crohn's disease, or a healthy co-twin of an affected twin (not recorded which). The chain employs TRBV7-2 and TRBJ1-2. CDR3 residues: CASSLGRFYGYTF.